The source of this T cell receptor beta chain is a study of sequential checkpoint blockade in melanoma. Treatment specified: randomized to nivolumab then ipilimumab (arm A) or the reverse (arm B). The CDR3 covers 14 residues. Germline assignment: CDR1 LNHDA and CDR2 SQIVND (reference sequence). Trimming removed 1 base at V and 0 bases at J, with 7 bases between. Repertoires were generated with immunoSEQ multiplex PCR, while TCRdb's copy carries only in-frame clones and drops some. There are 6,000 or so clones in the sample; roughly 26% occur only once, and 8% to 9% lies in the top ten. Sequenced here: tumor tissue (inferred from file names), sampled from a patient given nivolumab and ipilimumab in sequence. The rearrangement uses TRBV19 and TRBJ2-7; no clear D gene. The origin of this receptor is a human donor with melanoma. The CDR3 sequence: CASSIGPTSYEQYF. The CDR3 nucleotides read TGTGCCAGTAGTATAGGTCCCACCTCCTACGAGCAGTACTTC.